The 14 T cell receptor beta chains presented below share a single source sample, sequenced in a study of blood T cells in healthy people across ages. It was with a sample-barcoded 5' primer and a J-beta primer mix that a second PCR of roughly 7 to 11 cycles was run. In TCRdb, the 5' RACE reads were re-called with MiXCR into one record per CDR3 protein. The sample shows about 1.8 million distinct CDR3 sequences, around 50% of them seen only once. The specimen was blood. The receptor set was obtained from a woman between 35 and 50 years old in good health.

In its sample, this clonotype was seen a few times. The CDR3 region is CSAPTTRPGLAGPTNEQFF. DNA for the CDR3: TGCAGTGCCCCGACAACCCGACCGGGCCTAGCGGGGCCCACGAATGAGCAGTTCTTC. The chain recombines TRBV20-1 with TRBJ2-1; the match to TRBD2 covers 9 bases. Germline V gene lookup returns CDR1 DFQATT and CDR2 SNEGSKA (reference sequence). This CDR3 comprises 19 residues. J was trimmed by 7 bases and V by 6 bases; bases with no gene match: 25.

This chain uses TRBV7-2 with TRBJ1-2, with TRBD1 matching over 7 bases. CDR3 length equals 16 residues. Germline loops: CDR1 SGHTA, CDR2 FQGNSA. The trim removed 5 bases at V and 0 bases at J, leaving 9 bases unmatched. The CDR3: CASSAPRDRTNYGYTF. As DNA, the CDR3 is TGTGCCAGCAGCGCCCCTCGGGACAGAACTAACTATGGCTACACCTTC.

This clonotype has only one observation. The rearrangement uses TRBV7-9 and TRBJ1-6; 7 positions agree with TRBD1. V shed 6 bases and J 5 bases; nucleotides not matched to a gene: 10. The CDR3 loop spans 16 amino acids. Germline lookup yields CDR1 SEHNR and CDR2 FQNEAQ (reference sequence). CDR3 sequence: CASRGRPGQDNSPLHF. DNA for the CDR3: TGTGCCAGCAGGGGTCGACCTGGACAGGATAATTCACCCCTCCACTTT.

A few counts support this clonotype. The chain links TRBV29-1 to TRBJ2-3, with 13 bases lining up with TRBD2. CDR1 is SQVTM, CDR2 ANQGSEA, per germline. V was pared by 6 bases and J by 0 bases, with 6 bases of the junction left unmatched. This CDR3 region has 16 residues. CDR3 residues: CSVEGTSGDSTDTQYF. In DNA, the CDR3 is TGCAGCGTCGAGGGGACTAGCGGGGATAGCACAGATACGCAGTATTTT.

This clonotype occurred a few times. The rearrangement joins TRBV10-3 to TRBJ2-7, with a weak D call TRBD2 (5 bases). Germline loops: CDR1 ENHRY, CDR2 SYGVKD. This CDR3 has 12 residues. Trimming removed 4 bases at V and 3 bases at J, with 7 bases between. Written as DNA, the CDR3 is TGTGCCATCAGTGGGACTGGCTACGAGCAGTACTTC. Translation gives CAISGTGYEQYF.

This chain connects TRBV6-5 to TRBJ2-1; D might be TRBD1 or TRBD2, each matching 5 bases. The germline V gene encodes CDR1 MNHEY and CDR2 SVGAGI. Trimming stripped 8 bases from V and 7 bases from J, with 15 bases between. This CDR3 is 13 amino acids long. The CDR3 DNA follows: TGTGCCAGCTTTTCCGCTGGGGGTAATGAGCAGTTCTTC. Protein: CASFSAGGNEQFF.

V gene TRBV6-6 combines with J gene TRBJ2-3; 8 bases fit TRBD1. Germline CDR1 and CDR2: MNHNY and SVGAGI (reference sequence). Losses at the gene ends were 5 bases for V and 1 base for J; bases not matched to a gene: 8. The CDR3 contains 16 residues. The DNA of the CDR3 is TGTGCCAGCAGTCGAGACAGGGGCGCGGGCACAGATACGCAGTATTTT. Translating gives CASSRDRGAGTDTQYF.

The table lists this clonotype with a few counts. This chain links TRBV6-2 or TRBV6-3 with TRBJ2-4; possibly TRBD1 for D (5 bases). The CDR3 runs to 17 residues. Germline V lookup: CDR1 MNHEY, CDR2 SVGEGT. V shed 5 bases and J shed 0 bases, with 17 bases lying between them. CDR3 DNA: TGTGCCAGCAGTCCCCCCAGGGCGTCGATAGCCAAAAACATTCAGTACTTC. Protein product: CASSPPRASIAKNIQYF.

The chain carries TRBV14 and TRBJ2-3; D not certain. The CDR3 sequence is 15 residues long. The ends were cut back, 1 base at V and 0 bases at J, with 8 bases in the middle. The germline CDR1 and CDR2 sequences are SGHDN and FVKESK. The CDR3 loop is CASSQARISTDTQYF. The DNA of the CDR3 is TGTGCCAGCAGCCAAGCCCGAATTAGCACAGATACGCAGTATTTT.

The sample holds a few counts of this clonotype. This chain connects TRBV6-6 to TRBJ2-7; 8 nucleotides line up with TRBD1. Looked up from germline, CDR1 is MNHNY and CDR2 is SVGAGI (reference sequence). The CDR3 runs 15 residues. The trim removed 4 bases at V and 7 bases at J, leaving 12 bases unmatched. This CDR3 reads CASSSLPQGAAEQYF. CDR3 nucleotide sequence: TGTGCCAGCAGTTCTCTCCCTCAGGGGGCGGCTGAGCAGTACTTC.

CDR3 sequence (DNA): TGCGCCAGCAGCCAAGAGGGACTCGGGACAGGGCGGCCCTACGAGCAGTACTTC. Translating gives CASSQEGLGTGRPYEQYF. The chain is built from TRBV4-3 and TRBJ2-7; 9 nucleotides align to TRBD1. Germline V gene lookup returns CDR1 LGHNA and CDR2 YSLEER. V shed 0 bases and J 2 bases; nucleotides not matched to a gene: 11. The CDR3 length is 18 residues.

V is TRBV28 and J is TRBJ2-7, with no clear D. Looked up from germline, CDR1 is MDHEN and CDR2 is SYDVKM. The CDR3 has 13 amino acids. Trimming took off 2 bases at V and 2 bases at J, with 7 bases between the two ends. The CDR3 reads CASSLGIPYEQYF. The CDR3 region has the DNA TGTGCCAGCAGTTTAGGGATACCCTACGAGCAGTACTTC.

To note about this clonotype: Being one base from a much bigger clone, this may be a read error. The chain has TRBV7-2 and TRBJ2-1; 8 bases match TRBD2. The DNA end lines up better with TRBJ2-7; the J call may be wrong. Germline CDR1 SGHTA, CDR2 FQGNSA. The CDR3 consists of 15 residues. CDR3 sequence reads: CASTERGSSYNEQYF. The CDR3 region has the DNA TGTGCCAGCACTGAGCGGGGGAGCTCCTACAATGAGCAGTACTTC.

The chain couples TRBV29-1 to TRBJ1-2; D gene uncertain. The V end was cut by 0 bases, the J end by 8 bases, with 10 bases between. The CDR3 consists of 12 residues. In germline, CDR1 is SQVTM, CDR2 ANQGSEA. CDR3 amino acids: CSVEDPSRGYTF. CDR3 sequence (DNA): TGCAGCGTTGAAGATCCCTCCCGGGGCTACACCTTC.